One sample yielded the 27 T cell receptor beta chains listed below, sequenced in a study of radiotherapy plus CTLA-4 blockade in lung cancer. Sequenced by immunoSEQ multiplex PCR; TCRdb stores in-frame clones only, minus some. The profile shows around 99,000 clones, around 90% of them singletons. Material: peripheral blood, obtained from a patient treated with radiotherapy plus ipilimumab. These receptor sequences come from a human donor with non-small cell lung cancer that progressed on radiotherapy plus ipilimumab.

The rearrangement uses TRBV4-1 and TRBJ2-2; TRBD2 matches 10 bases. The germline V gene has CDR1 MGHRA and CDR2 YSYEKL. J was trimmed by 2 bases and V by 3 bases; bases with no gene match: 3. The CDR3 consists of 16 residues. The CDR3 here is CASSHGLAVNTGELFF. CDR3 bases: TGCGCCAGCAGCCACGGACTAGCGGTAAACACCGGGGAGCTGTTTTTT.

The genes are TRBV5-1 and TRBJ1-2, with D perhaps matching TRBD1 (5 bases). CDR3 length: 12 amino acids. Germline CDR1 reads SGHRS; CDR2 reads YFSETQ. The V and J ends lost 4 bases and 8 bases respectively, with 12 bases between them. DNA for the CDR3: TGCGCCAGCAGCCCGACGGGGGACGGCTACACCTTC. Residues: CASSPTGDGYTF.

V is TRBV9 and J is TRBJ2-3; TRBD2 aligns across 9 bases. Losses at the gene ends were 0 bases for V and 2 bases for J; bases not matched to a gene: 1. Germline values: CDR1 SGDLS, CDR2 YYNGEE. This CDR3 is 15 amino acids long. DNA of the CDR3: TGTGCCAGCAGCGTAGTAGCGGGAGCCACAGATACGCAGTATTTT. Its protein is CASSVVAGATDTQYF.

The chain links TRBV6-1 to TRBJ2-7; 11 nucleotides agree with TRBD2. With V trimmed by 7 bases and J by 2 bases, 4 bases remained unmatched. The CDR3 loop spans 14 amino acids. Germline assignment: CDR1 MNHNS and CDR2 SASEGT. In DNA form, the CDR3 reads TGTGCCAGCAATATAGCGGGAGGGCCCTACGAGCAGTACTTC. Protein sequence: CASNIAGGPYEQYF.

This clone was detected once. The rearrangement uses TRBV15 and TRBJ2-7; a possible D gene is TRBD1 (5 bases). V lost 0 bases to trimming and J lost 0 bases, with 9 bases between them. The CDR3 spans 15 residues. In germline, CDR1 is LNHNV, CDR2 YYDKDF (reference sequence). The CDR3 loop is CATSREQASSYEQYF. CDR3 sequence (DNA): TGTGCCACCAGCAGAGAACAGGCGAGCTCCTACGAGCAGTACTTC.

This chain connects TRBV1 to TRBJ2-1; TRBD2 was called by the table and not checked on the DNA. TRBV1 is listed as a pseudogene. The CDR3 is 12 residues long. The CDR3 DNA sequence: TGCACCAGCAGCCAAGCTTACAATGAGCAGTTCTTC. Residues: CTSSQAYNEQFF.

This clone was counted a single time. This chain uses TRBV6-1 with TRBJ1-6, with 7 bases identical to TRBD1. Unmatched junction bases numbered 9, after V lost 4 bases and J lost 9 bases. The CDR3 contains 15 residues. Germline CDR1 is MNHNS and CDR2 is SASEGT. The CDR3 coding sequence is TGTGCCAGCAGTGTCGACAGGGCCCGTGGTTCACCCCTCCACTTT. Translation gives CASSVDRARGSPLHF.

V gene TRBV27 combines with J gene TRBJ2-5, with D possibly TRBD2 on 7 matching bases. CDR1 MNHEY and CDR2 SMNVEV come from the germline V gene (reference sequence). This CDR3 comprises 14 residues. The ends were cut back, 4 bases at V and 4 bases at J, with 13 bases in the middle. The CDR3 region has the DNA TGTGCCAGCAGTTCCAGGGGAGGGGGAGAGACCCAGTACTTC. Amino acid sequence: CASSSRGGGETQYF.

V usage is TRBV18 and J usage is TRBJ1-5; perhaps TRBD1 as D (5 bases). The germline V gene has CDR1 KGHSH and CDR2 LQKENI. The ends were cut back, 0 bases at V and 4 bases at J, with 10 bases in the middle. This CDR3 comprises 15 residues. CDR3 amino acids: CASSPPAGKNQPQHF. As DNA, the CDR3 is TGTGCCAGCTCACCACCGGCAGGGAAAAATCAGCCCCAGCATTTT.

The chain links TRBV6-1 to TRBJ1-4, with D possibly matching TRBD1 (5 bases). The CDR3 is made up of 16 amino acids. V lost 0 bases, J lost 3 bases, and 11 bases lay in between. CDR1 and CDR2 from the germline V gene are MNHNS and SASEGT. The CDR3 loop is CASSEAIPGANEKLFF. In DNA form, the CDR3 reads TGTGCCAGCAGTGAAGCGATCCCGGGGGCTAATGAAAAACTGTTTTTT.

The chain combines TRBV18 with TRBJ1-1, with no clear D. V was pared by 3 bases and J by 6 bases, with 14 bases between. Germline V gene lookup returns CDR1 KGHSH and CDR2 LQKENI. The CDR3 loop spans 14 amino acids. The CDR3 spells CASSPGPSRAEAFF. The CDR3 DNA reads as TGTGCCAGCTCACCCGGGCCAAGCCGGGCTGAAGCTTTCTTT.

The CDR3 region is CASSPEGGGWTEAFF. The CDR3 DNA reads as TGCGCCAGCAGCCCCGAGGGTGGAGGTTGGACTGAAGCTTTCTTT. The chain has TRBV5-1 and TRBJ1-1, with D unclear. V dropped 4 bases and J dropped 5 bases, with 18 bases sitting between them. The CDR3 sequence is 15 residues long. From germline, CDR1 is SGHRS and CDR2 YFSETQ.

V usage is TRBV19 and J usage is TRBJ1-1; D is uncertain. V dropped 2 bases and J dropped 6 bases, with 4 bases sitting between them. This CDR3 spans 11 amino acids. Germline CDR1 LNHDA, CDR2 SQIVND (reference sequence). CDR3 DNA: TGTGCCAGTAGTATATACGCTGAAGCTTTCTTT. It codes for CASSIYAEAFF.

The chain carries TRBV30 and TRBJ1-2; TRBD1 is a possible D gene (5 bases). With 0 bases removed from V and 8 bases from J, the gap between germline ends came to 19 bases. Germline-derived CDR1 and CDR2 are GTSNPN and SVGIG (reference sequence). This CDR3 has 15 amino acids. The CDR3 protein is CAWSVRAGLLSGYTF. Written as DNA, the CDR3 is TGTGCCTGGAGTGTAAGAGCAGGGTTGCTTTCGGGCTACACCTTC.

The chain links TRBV7-9 to TRBJ1-1; possible D gene TRBD1, 6 bases. The V gene's germline CDR1 is SEHNR and CDR2 FQNEAQ (reference sequence). The V and J ends lost 5 bases and 6 bases respectively, with 16 bases between them. The CDR3 length is 14 residues. Here the CDR3 reads CASSPPQGLAEAFF. In DNA form, the CDR3 reads TGTGCCAGCAGCCCCCCACAGGGTCTGGCTGAAGCTTTCTTT.

The genes are TRBV7-3 and TRBJ2-2; possible D gene TRBD2, 6 bases. The CDR3 has 15 residues. Germline CDR1 and CDR2: SGHTA and FQGTGA. Deletions cut 1 base from V and 6 bases from J, with 12 bases between. CDR3 region: CASSLRLSGAGELFF. The CDR3 DNA sequence: TGTGCCAGCAGCTTAAGACTTAGCGGTGCCGGGGAGCTGTTTTTT.

The gene calls are TRBV6-9 and TRBJ2-1; D is ambiguous. V gave up 10 bases and J gave up 3 bases, with 16 bases separating them. The germline V gene encodes CDR1 MNHGY and CDR2 SVAAGI. The CDR3 sequence is 14 residues long. The CDR3 loop reads CATNFPRLYNEQFF. Written as DNA, the CDR3 is TGTGCCACCAATTTCCCTCGCCTCTACAATGAGCAGTTCTTC.

The rearrangement joins TRBV5-4 to TRBJ2-3, with D possibly being TRBD1 or TRBD2 (5 bases each). Germline V gene lookup returns CDR1 SGHNT and CDR2 YYREEE (reference sequence). The V and J ends lost 3 bases and 2 bases respectively, with 13 bases between them. CDR3 length equals 15 residues. The CDR3 sequence is CASSSGPDSTDTQYF. In nucleotides, the CDR3 is TGTGCCAGCAGCTCGGGACCCGATTCCACAGATACGCAGTATTTT.

This clone was found once. The J gene is TRBJ2-7, the V gene TRBV7-8; 8 bases map to TRBD1. This CDR3 has 14 amino acids. CDR1 and CDR2 from the germline V gene are SGHVS and FQNEAQ. Germline trimming cut 2 bases from V and 7 bases from J; bases unmatched to any gene: 7. Here the CDR3 reads CASSLKTGVWEQYF. CDR3 in DNA: TGTGCCAGCAGCTTAAAGACAGGGGTGTGGGAGCAGTACTTC.

The chain links TRBV2 to TRBJ2-3; 8 bases match TRBD1. This CDR3 has 16 amino acids. The J segment lost 0 bases and the V segment lost 1 base, leaving 3 bases of the junction unmatched. CDR1 and CDR2 from the germline V gene are SNHLY and FYNNEI. CDR3 sequence: CASSEVDRASTDTQYF. The CDR3 DNA sequence: TGTGCCAGCAGTGAAGTGGACAGGGCCAGCACAGATACGCAGTATTTT.

The chain has TRBV19 and TRBJ2-5; 9 nucleotides agree with TRBD2. The CDR3 runs 15 residues. Unmatched junction bases numbered 5, after V lost 5 bases and J lost 1 base. CDR1 is LNHDA, CDR2 SQIVND, per germline (reference sequence). The CDR3 DNA reads as TGTGCCAGTAGTGGGGGGACTAGCAGCCAAGAGACCCAGTACTTC. Protein product: CASSGGTSSQETQYF.

This sequence joins TRBV6-4 and TRBJ1-2, with D perhaps matching TRBD1 (5 bases). Germline V gene lookup returns CDR1 MRHNA and CDR2 SNTAGT. V was clipped by 4 bases and J by 7 bases, with 19 bases between them. This CDR3 spans 15 amino acids. CDR3 bases: TGTGCCAGCAGTGTCGGGGGAGCCCAAACTTGTGGCTACACCTTC. Its translation: CASSVGGAQTCGYTF.

The chain carries TRBV6-1 and TRBJ2-4; D is undetermined. CDR3 length: 16 amino acids. Trimming took off 3 bases at V and 1 base at J, with 13 bases between the two ends. CDR1 and CDR2 from the germline V gene are MNHNS and SASEGT. The CDR3 loop is CASSDTPTTAKNIQYF. The CDR3 nucleotides read TGTGCCAGCAGTGATACTCCTACGACGGCCAAAAACATTCAGTACTTC.

The V call is TRBV7-8, the J call TRBJ1-1; 8 positions agree with TRBD1. Germline CDR1 SGHVS, CDR2 FQNEAQ. The V segment lost 8 bases and the J segment 5 bases; nucleotides outside the gene matches: 4. The CDR3 has 12 residues. The CDR3 here is CASGQGGTEAFF. CDR3 sequence (DNA): TGTGCCAGCGGACAGGGTGGAACTGAAGCTTTCTTT.

V is TRBV5-6 and J is TRBJ2-1; the D gene is possibly TRBD1 (5 bases). Germline CDR1 SGHDT, CDR2 YYEEEE. Trimming removed 0 bases from V and 4 bases from J, with 5 bases in between. This CDR3 contains 13 residues. The CDR3 DNA reads as TGTGCCAGCAGCTTGGGACAGTACAATGAGCAGTTCTTC. Its protein product is CASSLGQYNEQFF.

Only a few counts were recorded for this clone. V is TRBV4-2 and J is TRBJ2-1; D is possibly TRBD2 (6 bases). The germline CDR1 and CDR2 sequences are LGHNA and YNFKEQ. Trimming pared 1 base from V and 2 bases from J, leaving 21 bases between. CDR3 length: 19 amino acids. CDR3 nucleotide sequence: TGTGCCAGCAGCCAAGGGGTTGAGCGGGCAACAACCCCCTACAATGAGCAGTTCTTC. This translates into CASSQGVERATTPYNEQFF.

The chain links TRBV5-4 to TRBJ1-1, with D hard to call. V was pared by 1 base and J by 1 base, with 8 bases between. Germline loops: CDR1 SGHNT, CDR2 YYREEE (reference sequence). The CDR3 length is 14 residues. CDR3 DNA sequence: TGTGCCAGCAGCTTGCGAGGGTGGAACACTGAAGCTTTCTTT. Translating it yields CASSLRGWNTEAFF.